This is a list of T cell receptor beta chains from one sample in a study of T cells in Graves' hyperthyroidism and ophthalmopathy. TCRdb fed the multiplex PCR reads into MiXCR, producing one record per CDR3 protein. In the table there are hundreds of thousands of distinct CDR3 sequences, approximately 14% of which are singletons. Sequencing was carried out using blood. These receptors were obtained from a man aged 18 to 29 with Graves' ophthalmopathy. Each CDR3 is given with its conserved first and last residue. D genes are given only for firm matches. Clone size, where shown, is once, few, many, or a class for clones that have expanded.

CDR3aa	CDR3nt	d_gene	j_gene	abundance	v_gene
CASSIWGQGYQPQHF	TGTGCCAGTAGTATATGGGGACAGGGGTATCAGCCCCAGCATTTT	TRBD1	TRBJ1-5	few	TRBV19
CASSYTAYEQYF	TGTGCCAGCAGTTACACCGCTTACGAGCAGTACTTC	NA	TRBJ2-7	many	TRBV6-5
CASKIAGGRPQYF	TGTGCCAGCAAGATAGCGGGAGGTCGCCCGCAGTATTTT	TRBD2	TRBJ2-3	NA	TRBV6-2/TRBV6-3
CSARGGYYEQYF	TGCAGTGCTAGAGGGGGTTACTACGAGCAGTACTTC	NA	TRBJ2-7	few	TRBV20-1
CASSTLARQLGGTATLHF	TGTGCCAGCAGTACCCTGGCCCGACAGCTGGGGGGGACAGCCACCCTCCACTTT	TRBD1	TRBJ1-6	few	TRBV12-3/TRBV12-4
CASSSPSRRETQYF	TGTGCCAGCAGCTCTCCATCTCGGAGGGAGACCCAGTACTTC	NA	TRBJ2-5	many	TRBV3-1
CASSGFEGTEAFF	TGTGCCAGCAGTGGATTCGAAGGCACTGAAGCTTTCTTT	NA	TRBJ1-1	many	TRBV2
CASSLEGGGAADTQYF	TGTGCCAGCAGCCTTGAGGGCGGGGGGGCCGCAGATACGCAGTATTTT	TRBD2	TRBJ2-3	few	TRBV6-1
CASSQPRDRGRFF	TGCGCCAGCAGCCAACCTCGGGACAGAGGGCGGTTCTTC	TRBD1	TRBJ2-1	NA	TRBV4-1
CASSPTGGNTIYF	TGTGCCAGCAGTCCTACTGGGGGCAACACCATATATTTT	NA	TRBJ1-3	NA	TRBV9
CSARTQDSYYEQYF	TGCAGTGCTAGAACCCAGGACTCCTACTACGAGCAGTACTTC	NA	TRBJ2-7	many	TRBV20-1
CATSRDGGLYGYTF	TGTGCCACCAGCAGAGATGGGGGGCTCTATGGCTACACCTTC	NA	TRBJ1-2	NA	TRBV15
CASSFPGSSYEQYF	TGTGCCAGCAGCTTCCCAGGGAGCTCCTACGAGCAGTACTTC	NA	TRBJ2-7	NA	TRBV7-9
CASSSTGAGVGGEQYF	TGCGCCAGCAGTTCTACAGGGGCGGGAGTCGGTGGCGAGCAGTACTTC	NA	TRBJ2-7	few	TRBV10-2
CASSSAGADTQYF	TGTGCCAGCAGTTCAGCGGGGGCAGATACGCAGTATTTT	TRBD2	TRBJ2-3	many	TRBV7-9
CSAGPSHGSSYEQYF	TGCAGTGCCGGGCCGTCCCACGGGAGCTCCTACGAGCAGTACTTC	NA	TRBJ2-7	few	TRBV20-1
CASSPWGGSETQYF	TGTGCCAGTAGCCCATGGGGGGGATCTGAGACCCAGTACTTC	TRBD2	TRBJ2-5	few	TRBV19
CASSYTRRGESEQYF	TGTGCCAGCAGTTACACGAGAAGAGGGGAGAGCGAGCAATACTTC	NA	TRBJ2-7	NA	TRBV6-5
CATSRDTYYEQYF	TGTGCCACCAGCAGAGACACCTACTACGAGCAGTACTTC	NA	TRBJ2-7	many	TRBV15
CASTPKGGDSPYEQYF	TGTGCCAGCACCCCCAAGGGGGGGGACTCCCCCTACGAGCAGTACTTC	NA	TRBJ2-7	many	TRBV5-8
CASSGQGAVNYGYTF	TGTGCCAGCAGCGGACAGGGGGCAGTTAACTATGGCTACACCTTC	TRBD1	TRBJ1-2	NA	TRBV9
CSVRGNSYEQYF	TGCAGCGTTCGGGGCAATTCCTACGAGCAGTACTTC	NA	TRBJ2-7	few	TRBV29-1
CASSVVSGELFF	TGTGCCAGCAGCGTTGTGTCCGGGGAGCTGTTTTTT	NA	TRBJ2-2	NA	TRBV9
CASSTGQGGSYEQYF	TGTGCCAGTAGTACCGGACAGGGCGGCTCCTACGAGCAGTACTTC	TRBD1	TRBJ2-7	NA	TRBV19
CASSQEYTGYREQYF	TGCGCCAGCAGCCAAGAGTACACGGGGTATCGCGAGCAGTACTTC	NA	TRBJ2-7	many	TRBV4-1
CASSPGTGESEQYF	TGTGCCAGCAGCCCCGGGACAGGGGAGAGCGAGCAGTACTTC	TRBD1	TRBJ2-7	NA	TRBV6-1